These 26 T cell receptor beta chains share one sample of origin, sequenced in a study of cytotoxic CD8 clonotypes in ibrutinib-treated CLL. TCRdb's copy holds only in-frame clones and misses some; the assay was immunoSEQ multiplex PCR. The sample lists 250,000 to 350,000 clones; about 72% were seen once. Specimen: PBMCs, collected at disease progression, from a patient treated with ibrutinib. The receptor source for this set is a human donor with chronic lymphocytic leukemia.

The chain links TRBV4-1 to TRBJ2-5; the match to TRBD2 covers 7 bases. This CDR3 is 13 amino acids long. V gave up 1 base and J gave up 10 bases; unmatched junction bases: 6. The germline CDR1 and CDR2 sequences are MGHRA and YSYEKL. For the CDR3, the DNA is TGCGCCAGCAGCCAAGGACTAGCCCCGGGCCAGTACTTC. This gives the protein CASSQGLAPGQYF.

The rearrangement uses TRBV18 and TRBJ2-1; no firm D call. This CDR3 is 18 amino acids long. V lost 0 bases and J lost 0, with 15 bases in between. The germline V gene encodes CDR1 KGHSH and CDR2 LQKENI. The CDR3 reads CASSPPMEKIDSYNEQFF. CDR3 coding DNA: TGTGCCAGCTCACCACCGATGGAGAAGATTGACTCCTACAATGAGCAGTTCTTC.

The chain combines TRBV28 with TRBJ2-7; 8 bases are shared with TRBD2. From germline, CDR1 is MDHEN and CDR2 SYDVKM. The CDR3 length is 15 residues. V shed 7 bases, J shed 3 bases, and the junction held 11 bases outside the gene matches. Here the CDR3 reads CASNTAGVESYEQYF. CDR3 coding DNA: TGTGCCAGCAATACAGCGGGAGTCGAAAGCTACGAGCAGTACTTC.

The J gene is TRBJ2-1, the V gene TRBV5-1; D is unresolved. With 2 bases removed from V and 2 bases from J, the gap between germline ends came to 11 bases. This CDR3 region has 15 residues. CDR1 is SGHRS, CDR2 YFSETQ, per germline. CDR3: CASSFVGSTYNEQFF. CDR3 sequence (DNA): TGCGCCAGCAGCTTTGTGGGAAGCACCTACAATGAGCAGTTCTTC.

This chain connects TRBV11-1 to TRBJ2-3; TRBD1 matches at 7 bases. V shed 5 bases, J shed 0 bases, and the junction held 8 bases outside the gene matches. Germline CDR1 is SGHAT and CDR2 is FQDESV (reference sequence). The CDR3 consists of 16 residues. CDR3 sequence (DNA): TGTGCCAGCAGCGCCATTGGGACAGCTAGCACAGATACGCAGTATTTT. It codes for CASSAIGTASTDTQYF.

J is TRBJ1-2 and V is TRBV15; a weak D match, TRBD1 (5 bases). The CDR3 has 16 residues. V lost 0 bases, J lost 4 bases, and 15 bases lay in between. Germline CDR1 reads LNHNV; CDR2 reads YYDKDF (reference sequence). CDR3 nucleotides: TGTGCCACCAGCAGAGATCGTGGAGGGGCGAGCTATGGCTACACCTTC. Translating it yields CATSRDRGGASYGYTF.

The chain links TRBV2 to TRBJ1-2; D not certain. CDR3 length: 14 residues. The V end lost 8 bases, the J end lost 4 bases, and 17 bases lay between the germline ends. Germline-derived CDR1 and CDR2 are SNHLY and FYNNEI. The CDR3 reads CASESSIQRYGYTF. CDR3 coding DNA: TGTGCCAGCGAGTCGAGTATTCAGCGCTATGGCTACACCTTC.

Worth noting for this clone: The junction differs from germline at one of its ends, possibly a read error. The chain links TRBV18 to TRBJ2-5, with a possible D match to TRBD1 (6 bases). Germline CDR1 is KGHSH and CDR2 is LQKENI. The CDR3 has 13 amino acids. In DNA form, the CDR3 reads TGTGCCAGCTCCCCACAGGGACGGGGGACCCAGTACTTC. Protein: CASSPQGRGTQYF. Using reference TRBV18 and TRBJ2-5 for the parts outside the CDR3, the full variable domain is NAGVMQNPRHLVRRRGQEARLRCSPMKGHSHVYWYRQLPEEGLKFMVYLQKENIIDESGMPKERFSAEFPKEGPSILRIQQVVRGDSAAYFCASSPQGRGTQYFGPGTRLLVL.

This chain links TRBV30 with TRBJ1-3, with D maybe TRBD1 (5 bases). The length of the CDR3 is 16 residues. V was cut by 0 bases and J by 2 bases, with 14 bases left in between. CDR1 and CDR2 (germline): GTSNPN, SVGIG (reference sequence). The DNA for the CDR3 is TGTGCCTGGAGTGTAAAGATAGGGGTGCCTGGAAACACCATATATTTT. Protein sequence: CAWSVKIGVPGNTIYF.

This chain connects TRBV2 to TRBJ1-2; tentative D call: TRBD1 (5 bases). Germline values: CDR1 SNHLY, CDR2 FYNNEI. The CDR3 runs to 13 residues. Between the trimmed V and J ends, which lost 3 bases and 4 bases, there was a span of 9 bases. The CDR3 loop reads CASSDGTVYGYTF. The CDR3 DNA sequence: TGTGCCAGCAGTGACGGGACGGTCTATGGCTACACCTTC.

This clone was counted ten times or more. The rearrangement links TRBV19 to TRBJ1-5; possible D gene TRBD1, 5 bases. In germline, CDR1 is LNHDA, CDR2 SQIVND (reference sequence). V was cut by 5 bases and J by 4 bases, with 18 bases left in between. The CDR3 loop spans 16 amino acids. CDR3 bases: TGTGCCAGTAGTGTCCGACAGACTATAGCAAATCAGCCCCAGCATTTT. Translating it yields CASSVRQTIANQPQHF.

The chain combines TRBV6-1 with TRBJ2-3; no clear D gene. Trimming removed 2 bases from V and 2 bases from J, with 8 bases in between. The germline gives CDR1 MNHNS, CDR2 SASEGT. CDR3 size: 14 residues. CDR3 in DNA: TGTGCCAGCAGTGAACGGCACCCCACAGATACGCAGTATTTT. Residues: CASSERHPTDTQYF.

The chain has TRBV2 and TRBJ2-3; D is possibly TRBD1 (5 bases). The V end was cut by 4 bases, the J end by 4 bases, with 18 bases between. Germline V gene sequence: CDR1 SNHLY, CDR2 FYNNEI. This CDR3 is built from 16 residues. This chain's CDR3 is CASSGLRRQGPDTQYF. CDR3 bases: TGTGCCAGCAGTGGCCTACGTCGGCAGGGCCCAGATACGCAGTATTTT.

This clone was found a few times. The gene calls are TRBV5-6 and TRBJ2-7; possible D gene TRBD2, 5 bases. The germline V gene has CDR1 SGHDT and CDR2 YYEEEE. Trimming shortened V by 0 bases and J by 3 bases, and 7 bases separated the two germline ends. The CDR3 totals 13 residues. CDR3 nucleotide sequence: TGTGCCAGCAGCTTGGCAGAGGGCTACGAGCAGTACTTC. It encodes CASSLAEGYEQYF.

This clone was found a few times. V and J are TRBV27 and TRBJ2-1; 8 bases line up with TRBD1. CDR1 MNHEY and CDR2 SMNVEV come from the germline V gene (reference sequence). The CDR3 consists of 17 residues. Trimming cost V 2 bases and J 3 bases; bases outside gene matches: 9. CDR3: CASSLARTGNLYNEQFF. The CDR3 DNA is TGTGCCAGCAGTTTAGCCCGGACAGGGAACCTCTACAATGAGCAGTTCTTC.

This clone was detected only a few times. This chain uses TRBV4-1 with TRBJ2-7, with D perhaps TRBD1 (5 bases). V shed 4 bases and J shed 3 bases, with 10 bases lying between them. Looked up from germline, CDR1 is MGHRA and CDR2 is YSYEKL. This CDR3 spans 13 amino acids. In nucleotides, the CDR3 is TGCGCCAGCAGCCGAGGACAAAACTACGAGCAGTACTTC. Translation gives CASSRGQNYEQYF.

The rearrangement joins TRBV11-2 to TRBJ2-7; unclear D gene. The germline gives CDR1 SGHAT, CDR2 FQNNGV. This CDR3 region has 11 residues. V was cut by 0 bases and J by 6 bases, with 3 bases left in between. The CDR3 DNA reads TGTGCCAGCAGCTTAGAAGGCGAGCAGTACTTC. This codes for CASSLEGEQYF.

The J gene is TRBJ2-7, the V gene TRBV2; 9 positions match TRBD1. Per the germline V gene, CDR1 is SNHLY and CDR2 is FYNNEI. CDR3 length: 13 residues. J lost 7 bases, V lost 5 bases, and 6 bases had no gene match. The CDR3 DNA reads TGTGCCAGCAGTTGGGACAGGGCGAGGGAGCAGTACTTC. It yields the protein CASSWDRAREQYF.

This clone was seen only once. This chain's CDR3 is CASSFRGMDTQYF. CDR3 bases: TGTGCCAGCAGTTTCCGGGGAATGGATACGCAGTATTTT. J is TRBJ2-3 and V is TRBV6-5; weak D call: TRBD2 (5 bases). The length of the CDR3 is 13 residues. Trimming removed 4 bases from V and 6 bases from J, with 11 bases in between. CDR1 and CDR2 from the germline V gene are MNHEY and SVGAGI.

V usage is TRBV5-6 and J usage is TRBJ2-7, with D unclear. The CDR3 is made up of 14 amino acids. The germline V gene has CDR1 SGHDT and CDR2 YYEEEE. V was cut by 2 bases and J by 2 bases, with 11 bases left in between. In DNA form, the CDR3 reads TGTGCCAGCAGCTTCTGGCGGCGGACCTACGAGCAGTACTTC. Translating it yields CASSFWRRTYEQYF.

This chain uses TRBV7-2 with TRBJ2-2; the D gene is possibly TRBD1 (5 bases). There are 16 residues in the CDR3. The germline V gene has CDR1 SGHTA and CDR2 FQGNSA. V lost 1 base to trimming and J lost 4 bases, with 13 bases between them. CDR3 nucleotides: TGTGCCAGCAGCTTAGTCGCAGGGTGGGTCACCGGGGAGCTGTTTTTT. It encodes CASSLVAGWVTGELFF.

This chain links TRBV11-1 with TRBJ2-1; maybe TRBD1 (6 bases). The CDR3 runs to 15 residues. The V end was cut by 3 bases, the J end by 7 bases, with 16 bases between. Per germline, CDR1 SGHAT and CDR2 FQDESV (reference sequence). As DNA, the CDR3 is TGTGCCAGCAGCTTCTCCTTGGGGGCGTTGAATGAGCAGTTCTTC. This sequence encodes CASSFSLGALNEQFF.

The CDR3 coding sequence is TGCAGCTATAGCTTTTCTAGCACAGATACGCAGTATTTT. Translation gives CSYSFSSTDTQYF. The chain employs TRBV29-1 and TRBJ2-3; D unclear. This CDR3 contains 13 residues. Germline V CDR1 and CDR2: SQVTM, ANQGSEA. V dropped 8 bases and J dropped 0 bases, with 12 bases sitting between them.

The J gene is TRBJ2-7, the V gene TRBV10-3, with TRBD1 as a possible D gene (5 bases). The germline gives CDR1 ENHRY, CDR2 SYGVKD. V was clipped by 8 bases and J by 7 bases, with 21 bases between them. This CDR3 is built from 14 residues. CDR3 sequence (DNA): TGTGCCATCTCCGAGGCAGGGCGAGAGTGGGAGCAGTACTTC. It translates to CAISEAGREWEQYF.

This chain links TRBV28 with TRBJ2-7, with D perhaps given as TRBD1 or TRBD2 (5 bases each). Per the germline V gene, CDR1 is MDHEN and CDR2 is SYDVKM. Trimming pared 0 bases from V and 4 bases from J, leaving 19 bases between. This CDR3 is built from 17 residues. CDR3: CASSLWGPPTGLYEQYF. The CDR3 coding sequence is TGTGCCAGCAGTTTATGGGGGCCACCGACGGGGCTATACGAGCAGTACTTC.

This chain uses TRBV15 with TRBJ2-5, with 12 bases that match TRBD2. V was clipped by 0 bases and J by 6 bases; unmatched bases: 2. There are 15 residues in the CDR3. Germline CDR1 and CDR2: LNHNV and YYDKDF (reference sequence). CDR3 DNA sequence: TGTGCCACCAGCAGAGACACTAGCGGGGGGCAGACCCAGTACTTC. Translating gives CATSRDTSGGQTQYF.